These 9 T cell receptor beta chains came from one sample sequenced in a study of blood T cells in healthy people across ages. It was with a sample-barcoded 5' primer and a J-beta primer mix that a second PCR of roughly 7 to 12 cycles was run. TCRdb itself ran the 5' RACE reads through MiXCR, one entry per CDR3 protein. Of about 690,000 distinct CDR3 sequences listed, roughly 41% are singletons. The sequencing input was blood. These receptors were taken from an elderly man in good health.

The chain uses TRBV20-1 and TRBJ2-1; D gene uncertain. The CDR3 is 11 residues long. With 3 bases removed from V and 7 bases from J, the gap between germline ends came to 7 bases. The V gene's germline CDR1 is DFQATT and CDR2 SNEGSKA (reference sequence). In DNA, the CDR3 is TGCAGTGCTAGTCTAGGAAATGAGCAGTTCTTC. This sequence encodes CSASLGNEQFF.

V is TRBV7-8 and J is TRBJ1-5; D perhaps matches TRBD1 (6 bases). This CDR3 spans 18 amino acids. V was clipped by 2 bases and J by 0 bases, with 17 bases between them. Germline values: CDR1 SGHVS, CDR2 FQNEAQ. The CDR3 DNA reads as TGTGCCAGCAGCTTACCGCGGAAAAGGACAGATAGCAATCAGCCCCAGCATTTT. Translation: CASSLPRKRTDSNQPQHF.

Points on this clonotype: Germline is not matched at one junction end, which may reflect a read error. As DNA, the CDR3 is TGTGCCCGCAGTCTGGACAGGCGCCAAGCTTTCTTT. Translated: CARSLDRRQAFF. The chain links TRBV27 to TRBJ1-1; 7 nucleotides line up with TRBD1. This CDR3 has 12 residues. From germline, CDR1 is MNHEY and CDR2 SMNVEV (reference sequence).

In its sample, this clonotype was seen a few times. The chain has TRBV27 and TRBJ2-5, with D possibly called TRBD1 or TRBD2 (5 bases each). The CDR3 consists of 15 residues. The V end lost 3 bases, the J end lost 2 bases, and 13 bases lay between the germline ends. Germline V gene lookup returns CDR1 MNHEY and CDR2 SMNVEV (reference sequence). The CDR3: CASSFLGGGQETQYF. CDR3 in DNA: TGTGCCAGCAGTTTCCTCGGTGGGGGACAAGAGACCCAGTACTTC.

The rearrangement joins TRBV6-2 or TRBV6-3 to TRBJ1-5, with 9 bases aligning to TRBD1. The CDR3 runs 16 residues. The ends lost 5 bases at V and 4 bases at J; junction bases unmatched: 9. Germline values: CDR1 MNHEY, CDR2 SVGEGT. CDR3 bases: TGTGCCAGCAGTCCTTCCAGGACAGGGGTAAATCAGCCCCAGCATTTT. Protein product: CASSPSRTGVNQPQHF.

Points on this clonotype: This clone may be a read error of a much larger clone one base away. The chain couples TRBV20-1 to TRBJ1-5; D is ambiguous. V lost 0 bases and J lost 6, with 18 bases in between. Looked up from germline, CDR1 is DFQATT and CDR2 is SNEGSKA (reference sequence). The CDR3 loop spans 16 amino acids. The CDR3 coding sequence is TGCAGTGCTAGAGATGTTGCTAGGCAGTTCGGTCAGCCCCAGCATTTT. This codes for CSARDVARQFGQPQHF.

This clonotype came up once. One end of the junction is discordant with germline, which a read error may explain. The genes are TRBV3-1 and TRBJ1-1; tentatively, D is TRBD1 (5 bases). Germline V gives CDR1 LGHDT, CDR2 YNNKEL (reference sequence). The CDR3 is 14 amino acids. The CDR3 coding sequence is TGCGCCAGCAGCCAGAGGGGAGAGAGGACTGAAGCTTTCTTT. Its translation is CASSQRGERTEAFF.

This clonotype was observed a handful of times. This chain uses TRBV3-1 with TRBJ2-3; D ambiguous. The CDR3 has 17 residues. Germline CDR1 is LGHDT and CDR2 is YNNKEL (reference sequence). V was pared by 1 base and J by 2 bases, with 16 bases between. CDR3 loop: CASSQGNFLRDTDTQYF. The CDR3 DNA follows: TGTGCCAGCAGCCAAGGAAATTTTTTGCGAGACACAGATACGCAGTATTTT.

Concerning this clonotype: A much more abundant neighbour one base away suggests this may be a read error. V usage is TRBV3-1 and J usage is TRBJ2-5; TRBD2 agrees at 11 bases. CDR1 is LGHDT and CDR2 is YNNKEL in the germline V gene (reference sequence). The J segment lost 11 bases and the V segment lost 4 bases, leaving 15 bases of the junction unmatched. The CDR3 length is 16 residues. CDR3 nucleotide sequence: TGTGCCAGCAGCCGAGGTAGCGGGGGGGGATACAATGAGCAGTACTTC. This gives the protein CASSRGSGGGYNEQYF.